The present T cell receptor beta chain was sequenced within a study of blood T cell repertoires in COVID-19. In the original analysis: Amplification with reference gene primers provided the estimates of nucleated cell counts. The method was immunoSEQ multiplex PCR; TCRdb's version includes in-frame clones alone and lacks a portion of them. V and J calls and clone size are as listed in that table; D and trimming were resolved from the DNA. This sample has more than 55,000 clones, with around 88% found just once. The clonotype was recovered from a woman aged 70-85 years with acute or convalescent COVID-19. Sequencing used peripheral blood.

CDR3: CASGRGGTGIMNTEAFF. The CDR3 DNA reads TGTGCCAGCGGTCGTGGGGGGACGGGTATCATGAACACTGAAGCTTTCTTT. The V call is TRBV7-9, the J call TRBJ1-1; a weak D match, TRBD1 (5 bases). Per the germline V gene, CDR1 is SEHNR and CDR2 is FQNEAQ (reference sequence). With 8 bases removed from V and 0 bases from J, the gap between germline ends came to 22 bases. This CDR3 comprises 17 residues.